Included here is one TCR beta chain sequence, with context. A junction boundary mismatches the germline segment, possibly from a read error. Researchers took RNA transcripts and amplified TCR beta CDR3 regions from them. HTBI primers primed a first-round RT-PCR, and a second-round multiplex PCR followed. TCRdb used MiXCR to reprocess the multiplex PCR reads, holding one entry per CDR3 protein. There are roughly 400,000 distinct CDR3 sequences in the sample; 15% occur only once, and 5.5% to 7% lies in the top ten. This sample is part of a study of Graves' ophthalmopathy and Graves' hyperthyroidism. The CDR3 contains 16 residues. Germline CDR1 and CDR2: SGHAT and FQNNGV.

This sequence was found in a woman aged 18-29 years with stable Graves' hyperthyroidism. The rearrangement joins TRBV11-2 to TRBJ2-2; D is possibly TRBD2 (5 bases). The sample taken for sequencing was peripheral blood. The CDR3: CASSFRQIGNTGELLF. CDR3 bases: TGTGCCAGCAGCTTTCGTCAGATTGGAAACACCGGGGAGCTGTTGTTT.